Shown below are 31 T cell receptor beta chains from a single sample sequenced in a study of T cells after yellow fever vaccination. Using its own MiXCR run on the 5' RACE reads, TCRdb lists one record per CDR3 protein. The sample lists some 200,000 distinct CDR3 sequences, roughly 11% seen once, with around 34% in the top ten. Sequencing used CD8+ T cells sorted from PBMCs, obtained 15 days after the yellow fever booster vaccination. The receptors stem from a man aged 18 to 29 who received the YFV17D yellow fever vaccine.

This clonotype was seen at least ten times. This chain connects TRBV4-3 to TRBJ2-5; TRBD1 matches at 8 bases. This CDR3 contains 15 residues. CDR1 LGHNA and CDR2 YSLEER come from the germline V gene. With 1 base clipped from V and 5 bases from J, the junction kept 6 bases outside the gene matches. The CDR3 DNA sequence: TGCGCCAGCAGCCAAGCACAGGGGGTCGGGGAGACCCAGTACTTC. The encoded protein is CASSQAQGVGETQYF.

This clonotype has more than one count but fewer than ten. V is TRBV12-3 or TRBV12-4 and J is TRBJ2-5; D is possibly TRBD2 (6 bases). V dropped 4 bases and J dropped 3 bases, with 9 bases sitting between them. The CDR3 totals 13 residues. Written as DNA, the CDR3 is TGTGCCAGCAGTTGGTGGGGGGAAGAGACCCAGTACTTC. Translated: CASSWWGEETQYF.

The V and J genes are TRBV5-5 and TRBJ1-2; 7 nucleotides match TRBD1. Per germline, CDR1 SGHKS and CDR2 YYEKEE (reference sequence). The CDR3 totals 15 residues. The trim removed 4 bases at V and 7 bases at J, leaving 13 bases unmatched. In nucleotides, the CDR3 is TGTGCCAGCAGCGGAGCACAGGGGTTATATGGTGGCTACACCTTC. It codes for CASSGAQGLYGGYTF.

This clonotype has only a few counts. This sequence joins TRBV7-8 and TRBJ2-7; D gene ambiguous. V lost 0 bases and J 6 bases, leaving 12 bases between the germline ends. The CDR3 is 14 amino acids. Germline V CDR1 and CDR2: SGHVS, FQNEAQ. CDR3 loop: CASSLARKTTEQYF. The CDR3, as DNA: TGTGCCAGCAGCTTAGCGCGGAAGACAACCGAGCAGTACTTC.

This clonotype was seen only a few times. The chain uses TRBV4-2 and TRBJ2-2, with TRBD2 matching over 10 bases. V lost 1 base, J lost 5 bases, and 13 bases stayed unmatched. Germline lookup yields CDR1 LGHNA and CDR2 YNFKEQ. The CDR3 spans 19 residues. The CDR3 spells CASSQALGLAGDWTGELFF. Here the CDR3 DNA reads TGTGCCAGCAGCCAAGCCCTAGGGCTAGCGGGGGACTGGACCGGGGAGCTGTTTTTT.

This clonotype was detected a few times. The chain links TRBV4-1 to TRBJ1-5; D is undetermined. The V end was cut by 4 bases, the J end by 6 bases, with 16 bases between. In germline, CDR1 is MGHRA, CDR2 YSYEKL. The CDR3 loop spans 15 amino acids. The CDR3 region is CASSPLRVSLQPQHF. The CDR3 DNA reads TGCGCCAGCAGCCCCTTGAGGGTCAGTCTTCAGCCCCAGCATTTT.

The rearrangement uses TRBV5-4 and TRBJ2-7, with 9 bases that match TRBD2. This CDR3 has 13 amino acids. With V trimmed by 3 bases and J by 7 bases, 5 bases remained unmatched. Germline values: CDR1 SGHNT, CDR2 YYREEE (reference sequence). CDR3 amino acids: CASSSAGGLEQYV. The CDR3 DNA reads as TGTGCCAGCAGCTCAGCGGGGGGTTTGGAGCAGTACGTC.

CDR3 nucleotide sequence: TGTGCCAGCAGCTTTTCAGGGTGGTCGAACACCGGGGAGCTGTTTTTT. Translation: CASSFSGWSNTGELFF. V usage is TRBV7-6 and J usage is TRBJ2-2, with a weak D call TRBD1 (5 bases). Trimming removed 3 bases at V and 0 bases at J, with 11 bases between. The V gene's germline CDR1 is SGHVS and CDR2 FNYEAQ. The CDR3 covers 16 residues.

A note on this clonotype: One end of the junction is discordant with germline, which a read error may explain. This sequence joins TRBV4-1 and TRBJ2-5; 8 bases line up with TRBD1. The CDR3 contains 15 residues. The germline CDR1 and CDR2 sequences are MGHRA and YSYEKL. CDR3 residues: CVSSLMQGAGETQYF. CDR3 sequence (DNA): TGCGTCAGCAGCCTAATGCAGGGGGCCGGAGAGACCCAGTACTTC.

The chain carries TRBV7-3 and TRBJ1-1; no clear D gene. The germline gives CDR1 SGHTA, CDR2 FQGTGA. V was cut by 4 bases and J by 8 bases, with 14 bases left in between. CDR3 size: 13 residues. The CDR3 sequence is CASSSLDGVEAFF. The CDR3 coding sequence is TGTGCCAGCAGCTCCTTAGACGGCGTAGAAGCTTTCTTT.

This clonotype has at least ten counts. The chain uses TRBV7-9 and TRBJ2-7; TRBD1 agrees at 9 bases. CDR1 is SEHNR, CDR2 FQNEAQ, per germline (reference sequence). The CDR3 totals 14 residues. V was pared by 4 bases and J by 2 bases, with 3 bases of the junction left unmatched. The CDR3 DNA follows: TGTGCCAGCAGCTGGGACAGGGTCCCCTACGAGCAGTACTTC. Residues: CASSWDRVPYEQYF.

The CDR3 spells CASWAGNTEAFF. DNA for the CDR3: TGTGCCAGCTGGGCAGGGAACACTGAAGCTTTCTTT. The rearrangement uses TRBV7-9 and TRBJ1-1; D ambiguous. V lost 8 bases to trimming and J lost 1 base, with 8 bases between them. In germline, CDR1 is SEHNR, CDR2 FQNEAQ (reference sequence). This CDR3 region has 12 residues.

This clonotype was seen more than once but under ten times. The chain joins TRBV6-6 to TRBJ2-1; D possibly uses TRBD1 or TRBD2 (5 bases each). CDR1 and CDR2 from the germline V gene are MNHNY and SVGAGI (reference sequence). CDR3 length equals 15 residues. V lost 2 bases and J 3 bases, leaving 11 bases between the germline ends. The CDR3 bases are TGTGCCAGCAGTTACGAGGGACGGGTCTACAATGAGCAGTTCTTC. Translated, it gives CASSYEGRVYNEQFF.

This clonotype has only a few counts. J is TRBJ1-4 and V is TRBV4-1, with a possible D match to TRBD1 (6 bases). This CDR3 is built from 16 residues. V lost 2 bases to trimming and J lost 3 bases, with 13 bases between them. In germline, CDR1 is MGHRA, CDR2 YSYEKL. In DNA form, the CDR3 reads TGCGCCAGCAGCCAATTCCGCGGGGGCTCTAATGAAAAACTGTTTTTT. Translation gives CASSQFRGGSNEKLFF.

The chain carries TRBV6-1 and TRBJ2-7; unclear D gene. From germline, CDR1 is MNHNS and CDR2 SASEGT. The CDR3 extends over 13 amino acids. V shed 2 bases and J shed 2 bases, with 7 bases lying between them. The CDR3 loop is CASSERGPYEQYV. CDR3 in DNA: TGTGCCAGCAGTGAACGCGGACCCTACGAGCAGTACGTC.

This chain connects TRBV9 to TRBJ2-3; 8 positions match TRBD2. The CDR3 runs to 14 residues. CDR1 SGDLS and CDR2 YYNGEE come from the germline V gene. With 0 bases clipped from V and 5 bases from J, the junction kept 2 bases outside the gene matches. The CDR3 here is CASSVAGGRDTQYF. CDR3 bases: TGTGCCAGCAGCGTAGCGGGGGGGCGAGATACGCAGTATTTT.

The chain has TRBV12-3 or TRBV12-4 and TRBJ2-7; no clear D. CDR3 length: 11 amino acids. V was shortened by 5 bases and J by 0 bases, with 2 bases between the two germline ends. The CDR3 DNA sequence: TGTGCCAGCAGTATCTCCTACGAGCAGTACTTC. It specifies CASSISYEQYF.

This clonotype has only a few counts. The chain is built from TRBV2 and TRBJ2-5; 9 positions match TRBD2. This CDR3 has 16 amino acids. Germline V gene sequence: CDR1 SNHLY, CDR2 FYNNEI. Trimming cost V 6 bases and J 2 bases; bases outside gene matches: 10. The CDR3 reads CASSPLGGGAQETQYF. The CDR3 DNA is TGTGCCAGCAGCCCGTTGGGCGGGGGGGCGCAAGAGACCCAGTACTTC.

This clonotype turned up a few times. This rearrangement joins TRBV27 to TRBJ2-5, with 7 bases fitting TRBD1. After removal of 5 bases from V and 5 bases from J, the junction contained 8 bases not matched to a gene. The CDR3 covers 14 residues. Germline values: CDR1 MNHEY, CDR2 SMNVEV (reference sequence). DNA for the CDR3: TGTGCCAGCAGTCCAACGACAGGGTTGGAGACCCAGTACTTC. Amino acid sequence: CASSPTTGLETQYF.

The V gene is TRBV19, the J gene TRBJ2-7; 11 bases are shared with TRBD2. Germline CDR1 and CDR2: LNHDA and SQIVND (reference sequence). Trimming took 5 bases from V and 6 from J; bases not matched to a gene: 9. The CDR3 consists of 15 residues. CDR3 sequence: CASSLLAGESREQYF. CDR3 in DNA: TGTGCCAGTAGTCTACTAGCGGGGGAGTCGCGCGAGCAGTACTTC.

Many counts were recorded for this clonotype. V gene TRBV4-1 combines with J gene TRBJ2-7; D is ambiguous. The V and J ends lost 6 bases and 5 bases respectively, with 20 bases between them. Germline CDR1 MGHRA, CDR2 YSYEKL. The CDR3 spans 15 residues. The CDR3 sequence: CASSPDTALGDEQYF. The DNA for the CDR3 is TGCGCCAGCAGTCCAGACACGGCCCTGGGTGACGAGCAGTACTTC.

The V and J genes are TRBV7-3 and TRBJ2-7; tentative D call: TRBD2 (6 bases). Germline lookup yields CDR1 SGHTA and CDR2 FQGTGA. V dropped 2 bases and J dropped 7 bases, with 12 bases sitting between them. This CDR3 is built from 13 residues. The CDR3 loop reads CASSLFPGREQYF. The CDR3, as DNA: TGTGCCAGCAGCTTATTCCCCGGGAGAGAGCAGTACTTC.

CDR3 DNA sequence: TGCGCCAGCAGCCAAGATAGGGACACCGGTTCCTACGAGCAGTACTTC. Its translation is CASSQDRDTGSYEQYF. This chain links TRBV4-3 with TRBJ2-7; D may be TRBD1 (6 bases). The CDR3 is made up of 16 amino acids. V was cut by 0 bases and J by 1 base, with 13 bases left in between. Germline assignment: CDR1 LGHNA and CDR2 YSLEER.

Only a few counts were recorded for this clonotype. V is TRBV4-3 and J is TRBJ2-3; D is uncertain. Germline values: CDR1 LGHNA, CDR2 YSLEER. The V end lost 0 bases, the J end lost 4 bases, and 5 bases lay between the germline ends. This CDR3 spans 13 amino acids. As DNA, the CDR3 is TGCGCCAGCAGCCAAGACTACGCAGATACGCAGTATTTT. Protein sequence: CASSQDYADTQYF.

This clonotype was observed a handful of times. The chain employs TRBV7-9 and TRBJ2-3, with no clear D. There are 16 residues in the CDR3. Trimming took off 2 bases at V and 4 bases at J, with 16 bases between the two ends. Germline CDR1 and CDR2: SEHNR and FQNEAQ (reference sequence). CDR3 amino acids: CASSLLSPGGADTQYF. CDR3 bases: TGTGCCAGCAGCTTATTATCCCCCGGCGGTGCAGATACGCAGTATTTT.

The chain couples TRBV1 to TRBJ2-1; the table gives TRBD2 as D, unverified against the DNA. TRBV1 is annotated as a pseudogene. The CDR3 length is 10 residues. The CDR3 DNA is TGCACCACACGGGAGGGTGAGCAGTTCTTC. It yields the protein CTTREGEQFF.

The V gene is TRBV20-1, the J gene TRBJ2-7; 8 bases agree with TRBD2. Per the germline V gene, CDR1 is DFQATT and CDR2 is SNEGSKA (reference sequence). Trimming removed 2 bases from V and 0 bases from J; junction bases left unmatched: 6. The CDR3 runs 15 residues. The CDR3 loop reads CSARFAGGSSYEQYF. DNA for the CDR3: TGCAGTGCTAGATTTGCGGGGGGCAGCTCCTACGAGCAGTACTTC.

A note on this clonotype: A read error may produce the germline difference seen at one junction end. The V gene is TRBV7-9, the J gene TRBJ2-3; D is uncertain. The CDR3 loop spans 15 amino acids. Germline-derived CDR1 and CDR2 are SEHNR and FQNEAQ (reference sequence). CDR3 sequence (DNA): TGTGCCAGCAGCCCCCTGTACTCCCGTCCAGAGACGCAGTATTTT. It codes for CASSPLYSRPETQYF.

There are a few counts of this clonotype. V usage is TRBV5-5 and J usage is TRBJ2-5; D not resolved. The CDR3 loop spans 11 amino acids. Trimming cost V 1 base and J 5 bases, with 3 bases left between them. Germline loops: CDR1 SGHKS, CDR2 YYEKEE (reference sequence). This CDR3 reads CASSLFETQYF. Written as DNA, the CDR3 is TGTGCCAGCAGCTTGTTTGAGACCCAGTACTTC.

This chain connects TRBV6-5 to TRBJ1-4, with D possibly being TRBD1 (5 bases). The CDR3 runs 17 residues. CDR1 is MNHEY, CDR2 SVGAGI, per germline. The V end was cut by 0 bases, the J end by 2 bases, with 13 bases between. The CDR3 loop reads CASSYSSGRWTNEKLFF. CDR3 nucleotide sequence: TGTGCCAGCAGTTACTCTTCAGGGAGATGGACTAATGAAAAACTGTTTTTT.

This chain connects TRBV15 to TRBJ1-1; unclear D gene. Germline lookup yields CDR1 LNHNV and CDR2 YYDKDF (reference sequence). CDR3 length equals 13 residues. Trimming removed 0 bases at V and 5 bases at J, with 7 bases between. DNA for the CDR3: TGTGCCACCAGCAGAGAGGGAGGAACTGAAGCTTTCTTT. It encodes CATSREGGTEAFF.